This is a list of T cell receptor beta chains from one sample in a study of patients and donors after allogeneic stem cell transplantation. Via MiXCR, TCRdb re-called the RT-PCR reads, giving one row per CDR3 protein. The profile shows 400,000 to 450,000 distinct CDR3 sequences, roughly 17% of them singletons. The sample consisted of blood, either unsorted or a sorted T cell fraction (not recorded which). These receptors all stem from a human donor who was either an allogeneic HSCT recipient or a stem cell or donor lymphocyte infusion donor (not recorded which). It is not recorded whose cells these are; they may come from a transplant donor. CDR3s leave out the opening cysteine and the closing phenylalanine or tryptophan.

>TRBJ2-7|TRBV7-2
ASSLAIGGLAGGEQY
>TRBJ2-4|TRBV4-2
ASSQDTPRGPRLAKNIQY
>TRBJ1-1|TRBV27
VTRGTEAF
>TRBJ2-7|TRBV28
ASSNTYEQY
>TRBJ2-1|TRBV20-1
SAPGTLSSYNEQF
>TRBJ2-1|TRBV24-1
ATSTSGSSYNEQF
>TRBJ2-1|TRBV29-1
SVAQGQGTNEQF
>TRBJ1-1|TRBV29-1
SVEVPIERGRVAF
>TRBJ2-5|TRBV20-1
SAWTSRGETQY
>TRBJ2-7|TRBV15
ATSRDFLGLADGRSYEQY
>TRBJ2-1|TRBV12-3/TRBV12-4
ASRSSGGPYNEQF
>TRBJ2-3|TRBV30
AWSDRDTQY
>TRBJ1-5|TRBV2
ASTTTGVSGQPQH
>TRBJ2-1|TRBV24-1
ATSDLPGTGSDEQF
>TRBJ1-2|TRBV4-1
ASSQGQSSNYGYT
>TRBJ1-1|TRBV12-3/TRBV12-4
ASSLRGTNTEAF
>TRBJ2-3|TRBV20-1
SAREIVVTDTQY
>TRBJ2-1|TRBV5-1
ASSLSGRLNNEQF
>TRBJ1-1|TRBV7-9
ASSLTEMDTEAF
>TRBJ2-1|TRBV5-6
ASSPKMSGVQF
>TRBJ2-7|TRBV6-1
ASTPGNLTYEQY
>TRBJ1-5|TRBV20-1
SAQRDAGRQPQH
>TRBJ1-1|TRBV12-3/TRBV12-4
ASSLGGPWGTEAF
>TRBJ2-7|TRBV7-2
ASSPDRANYEQY
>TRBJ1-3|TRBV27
ASSLRFSSGNTIY
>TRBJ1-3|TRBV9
ASSVRGSFSGNTIY
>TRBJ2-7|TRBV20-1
SATPGQGVEQY
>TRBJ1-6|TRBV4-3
ASSQEKWNSPLH
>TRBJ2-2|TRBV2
ASSDDRVSTGELF
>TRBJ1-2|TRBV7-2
ASSLMADNYGYT
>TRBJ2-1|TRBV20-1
SAREPSGGSYNEQF